Detailed here is one T cell receptor (beta chain). As yet, its antigen is unknown. Other nucleotide sequences in the sample specify the same CDR3. The time point was: after neoadjuvant nivolumab, at surgical resection. Patients had HPV-negative, locally advanced oral cavity squamous cell carcinoma. Profiling relied on immunoSEQ multiplex PCR, and the TCRdb table lists in-frame clones only, not all of them. The data show over 65,000 clones, about 86% seen once. Germline CDR1 LNHDA, CDR2 SQIVND (reference sequence). Trimming removed 1 base from V and 2 bases from J, with 4 bases in between. CDR3 size: 13 residues. These data come from a study of neoadjuvant anti-PD-1 for oral cavity cancer. Overall study findings and caveats: Non-responders to neoadjuvant nivolumab had significantly more clonal PBMC T cells than responders. Each response group had just a few patients in TCR analyses.

The sequencing here drew on PBMCs, taken after nivolumab (anti-PD-1) treatment. This sequence originates from a person aged 35-79 years with oral cavity squamous cell carcinoma. The gene calls are TRBV19 and TRBJ2-3; D remains ambiguous. CDR3 region: CASSIAATDTQYF. For the CDR3, the DNA is TGTGCCAGTAGTATAGCGGCCACAGATACGCAGTATTTT. Complete variable domain (other parts from reference TRBV19 and TRBJ2-3): DGGITQSPKYLFRKEGQNVTLSCEQNLNHDAMYWYRQDPGQGLRLIYYSQIVNDFQKGDIAEGYSVSREKKESFPLTVTSAQKNPTAFYLCASSIAATDTQYFGPGTRLTVL.